These 25 T cell receptor beta chains originate from one sample sequenced in a study of glioma-infiltrating T cells after dendritic cell vaccination. Some clones are missing from TCRdb's copy, which holds only in-frame ones; the method was immunoSEQ multiplex PCR. This table holds about 24,000 clones, just under 90% found once. As to time point: after dendritic cell vaccination, including at tumor progression/relapse. This specimen was blood, taken after dendritic cell vaccination. These TCRs come from a human donor with glioblastoma.

The rearrangement uses TRBV6-5 and TRBJ2-1; 8 bases line up with TRBD1. The V segment lost 5 bases and the J segment 10 bases; nucleotides outside the gene matches: 10. The CDR3 loop spans 14 amino acids. Germline V gene data show CDR1 as MNHEY and CDR2 as SVGAGI. The CDR3 reads CASSTGQGFREQFF. The CDR3 nucleotides are TGTGCCAGCAGTACCGGACAGGGTTTCAGGGAGCAGTTCTTC.

V and J are TRBV25-1 and TRBJ1-6; D is ambiguous. Germline values: CDR1 MGHDK, CDR2 SYGVNS. CDR3 size: 15 residues. The V gene lost 6 bases and the J gene lost 11 bases, with 20 bases spanning the gap. The CDR3 DNA sequence: TGTGCCAGCAGCCCCGTGAGCGGGTCTGCTCCACCCCTCCACTTT. Translating it yields CASSPVSGSAPPLHF.

The chain couples TRBV10-2 to TRBJ2-7; no clear D. V was cut by 8 bases and J by 4 bases, with 12 bases left in between. The CDR3 covers 12 residues. Germline V CDR1 and CDR2: WSHSY, SAAADI. The CDR3 is CASAPGRYEQYF. The CDR3 DNA follows: TGCGCCAGCGCCCCCGGTCGGTACGAGCAGTACTTC.

The CDR3 DNA follows: TGTGCCAGCAGTGAAGCCAGGAATAATTCACCCCTCCACTTT. Encoded protein: CASSEARNNSPLHF. The rearrangement links TRBV2 to TRBJ1-6, with D hard to call. The CDR3 covers 14 residues. CDR1 is SNHLY and CDR2 is FYNNEI in the germline V gene. V was pared by 0 bases and J by 5 bases, with 5 bases between.

The chain joins TRBV5-6 to TRBJ2-2, with D possibly TRBD2 on 5 matching bases. Germline CDR1 is SGHDT and CDR2 is YYEEEE. V lost 1 base and J lost 6, with 16 bases in between. The CDR3 consists of 16 residues. CDR3 coding DNA: TGTGCCAGCAGCTTGCCAGCTCTAGCAAGGGCCGGGGAGCTGTTTTTT. This encodes CASSLPALARAGELFF.

Written as DNA, the CDR3 is TGTGCCAGCAGTCGACAGGCTACGGGTGGCTACACCTTC. It codes for CASSRQATGGYTF. V and J are TRBV27 and TRBJ1-2; possible D gene TRBD1, 6 bases. Looked up from germline, CDR1 is MNHEY and CDR2 is SMNVEV (reference sequence). The ends were cut back, 5 bases at V and 7 bases at J, with 14 bases in the middle. CDR3 size: 13 residues.

The J gene is TRBJ2-1, the V gene TRBV5-1; TRBD1 agrees at 7 bases. Trimming cost V 5 bases and J 5 bases; bases outside gene matches: 16. The germline CDR1 and CDR2 sequences are SGHRS and YFSETQ. The CDR3 totals 17 residues. As DNA, the CDR3 is TGCGCCAGCAGAAAGGGGAAGATTGGACAGGAAAACAATGAGCAGTTCTTC. Amino acid sequence: CASRKGKIGQENNEQFF.

This chain joins TRBV2 and TRBJ2-3; weak D call: TRBD1 (5 bases). The V gene's germline CDR1 is SNHLY and CDR2 FYNNEI. The V gene lost 6 bases and the J gene lost 1 base, with 17 bases spanning the gap. The CDR3 runs to 16 residues. The CDR3 DNA sequence: TGTGCCAGCAGGACTCTCGGACAAGCAGGCACAGATACGCAGTATTTT. It encodes CASRTLGQAGTDTQYF.

The rearrangement links TRBV6-1 to TRBJ1-1; 8 positions match TRBD1. Germline values: CDR1 MNHNS, CDR2 SASEGT. This CDR3 contains 12 residues. The ends lost 6 bases at V and 4 bases at J; junction bases unmatched: 1. In nucleotides, the CDR3 is TGTGCCAGCAGACAGGGGGGCACTGAAGCTTTCTTT. It codes for CASRQGGTEAFF.

The chain recombines TRBV7-9 with TRBJ1-2; D ambiguous. Trimming removed 0 bases from V and 8 bases from J, with 10 bases in between. The CDR3 contains 13 residues. Per the germline V gene, CDR1 is SEHNR and CDR2 is FQNEAQ (reference sequence). The CDR3 region is CASSLARGGGYTF. As DNA, the CDR3 is TGTGCCAGCAGCTTAGCCCGAGGAGGCGGCTACACCTTC.

The chain carries TRBV2 and TRBJ1-1, with D tentatively TRBD1 (5 bases). V was clipped by 6 bases and J by 4 bases, with 12 bases between them. Germline V lookup: CDR1 SNHLY, CDR2 FYNNEI. The CDR3 is made up of 13 amino acids. The CDR3 protein is CASSVTESTEAFF. The CDR3 nucleotides read TGTGCCAGCAGCGTGACAGAGTCCACTGAAGCTTTCTTT.

The chain joins TRBV27 to TRBJ1-6; 7 nucleotides agree with TRBD1. V shed 5 bases and J 9 bases; nucleotides not matched to a gene: 7. Germline V gene sequence: CDR1 MNHEY, CDR2 SMNVEV (reference sequence). This CDR3 comprises 14 residues. This chain's CDR3 is CASSPQGGGSPLHF. The CDR3 DNA follows: TGTGCCAGCAGTCCTCAGGGGGGCGGTTCACCCCTCCACTTT.

V is TRBV7-9 and J is TRBJ1-5, with D tentatively TRBD1 (5 bases). The CDR3 covers 13 residues. Germline assignment: CDR1 SEHNR and CDR2 FQNEAQ (reference sequence). Trimming cost V 5 bases and J 5 bases, with 10 bases left between them. CDR3 loop: CASSRSTDQPQHF. CDR3 coding DNA: TGTGCCAGCAGCCGATCGACAGATCAGCCCCAGCATTTT.

The J gene is TRBJ1-1, the V gene TRBV5-6; D remains ambiguous. This CDR3 contains 12 residues. CDR1 is SGHDT, CDR2 YYEEEE, per germline. Trimming pared 0 bases from V and 3 bases from J, leaving 3 bases between. The CDR3 protein is CASSLGDTEAFF. The CDR3 DNA reads as TGTGCCAGCAGCTTGGGCGACACTGAAGCTTTCTTT.

This clone occurred a few times. The chain joins TRBV7-9 to TRBJ2-1, with 9 nucleotides matching TRBD2. J lost 7 bases, V lost 5 bases, and 12 bases had no gene match. The germline gives CDR1 SEHNR, CDR2 FQNEAQ (reference sequence). The CDR3 length is 16 residues. The CDR3 sequence is CASSPPLRGGRNEQFF. In DNA, the CDR3 is TGTGCCAGCAGCCCCCCTTTGCGGGGGGGCCGGAATGAGCAGTTCTTC.

The chain links TRBV14 to TRBJ2-5; D ambiguous. The CDR3 spans 15 residues. The V end was cut by 4 bases, the J end by 0 bases, with 12 bases between. CDR1 is SGHDN and CDR2 is FVKESK in the germline V gene. The CDR3 DNA follows: TGTGCCAGCAGCCCTTGGAGAGCTAACCAAGAGACCCAGTACTTC. Amino acids: CASSPWRANQETQYF.

The chain couples TRBV7-9 to TRBJ2-5, with no clear D. The CDR3 has 15 amino acids. Germline lookup yields CDR1 SEHNR and CDR2 FQNEAQ (reference sequence). Trimming took off 0 bases at V and 5 bases at J, with 13 bases between the two ends. CDR3 coding DNA: TGTGCCAGCAGCTTAGCGGAAACAGCTCACGAGACCCAGTACTTC. It yields the protein CASSLAETAHETQYF. The full variable domain, with the rest looked up from reference TRBV7-9 and TRBJ2-5, is DTGVSQNPRHKITKRGQNVTFRCDPISEHNRLYWYRQTLGQGPEFLTYFQNEAQLEKSRLLSDRFSAERPKGSFSTLEIQRTEQGDSAMYLCASSLAETAHETQYFGPGTRLLVL.

The chain combines TRBV7-2 with TRBJ1-6, with D perhaps matching TRBD1 (6 bases). Trimming removed 5 bases at V and 7 bases at J, with 18 bases between. The CDR3 length is 16 residues. CDR1 and CDR2 from the germline V gene are SGHTA and FQGNSA. The CDR3 bases are TGTGCCAGCAGCCGATCGGGCGGGGGGGCAAATTCACCCCTCCACTTT. This codes for CASSRSGGGANSPLHF.

This clone has a single count. This chain joins TRBV6-6 and TRBJ1-5, with D possibly matching TRBD1 (5 bases). CDR1 and CDR2 from the germline V gene are MNHNY and SVGAGI (reference sequence). The CDR3 loop spans 16 amino acids. V lost 7 bases and J 1 base, leaving 17 bases between the germline ends. Here the CDR3 reads CASTLQAGESNQPQHF. In nucleotides, the CDR3 is TGTGCCAGCACCTTACAGGCGGGGGAAAGCAATCAGCCCCAGCATTTT.

V usage is TRBV7-9 and J usage is TRBJ2-3; D unresolved. The CDR3 length is 15 residues. Germline V CDR1 and CDR2: SEHNR, FQNEAQ (reference sequence). The germline V and J ends were trimmed by 1 base and 2 bases, with 10 bases remaining between them. Here the CDR3 reads CASSLDGGYTDTQYF. The CDR3 DNA reads TGTGCCAGCAGCTTAGACGGCGGATACACAGATACGCAGTATTTT.

Of note for this clone: Compared with germline, one end of the junction differs, possibly owing to a read error. The rearrangement joins TRBV4-1 to TRBJ2-1; 13 bases fit TRBD2. Germline V gives CDR1 MGHRA, CDR2 YSYEKL. CDR3 length: 13 amino acids. The CDR3 protein is CASSQVLAGGPIF. CDR3 nucleotides: TGCGCCAGCAGCCAGGTACTAGCGGGGGGGCCGATCTTC.

J is TRBJ1-5 and V is TRBV2, with D possibly TRBD1 on 5 matching bases. The V gene lost 4 bases and the J gene lost 1 base, with 29 bases spanning the gap. The CDR3 extends over 21 amino acids. The germline V gene encodes CDR1 SNHLY and CDR2 FYNNEI. CDR3 nucleotides: TGTGCCAGCAGTGTGGACCCTTCCCAGGCAGGGATGGGTTGGAGCAATCAGCCCCAGCATTTT. It yields the protein CASSVDPSQAGMGWSNQPQHF.

This clone was picked up one time. The rearrangement joins TRBV7-2 to TRBJ2-2; D call uncertain. The CDR3 sequence is 13 residues long. Per germline, CDR1 SGHTA and CDR2 FQGNSA. V lost 6 bases, J lost 5 bases, and 10 bases lay in between. Written as DNA, the CDR3 is TGTGCCAGCAGGCCACCCAGTACCGGGGAGCTGTTTTTT. It encodes CASRPPSTGELFF.

The rearrangement uses TRBV5-1 and TRBJ1-2; 8 bases fit TRBD1. The CDR3 extends over 14 amino acids. The J segment lost 7 bases and the V segment lost 4 bases, leaving 9 bases of the junction unmatched. CDR1 and CDR2 from the germline V gene are SGHRS and YFSETQ. DNA for the CDR3: TGCGCCAGCAGCAGGACAGGGAGTGGTTCTGGCTACACCTTC. Its protein product is CASSRTGSGSGYTF.

The rearrangement joins TRBV6-5 to TRBJ2-7; D perhaps matches TRBD1 (6 bases). CDR1 MNHEY and CDR2 SVGAGI come from the germline V gene. V was trimmed by 7 bases and J by 4 bases, leaving 20 bases between them. There are 15 residues in the CDR3. The CDR3 region is CASKHSRGNSYEQYF. CDR3 bases: TGTGCCAGCAAACACAGCAGGGGTAACTCATACGAGCAGTACTTC.